One sample yielded the 5 T cell receptor beta chains listed below, sequenced in a study of cytomegalovirus exposure and HLA in healthy donors. Use of 60 Vbeta and 13 Jbeta primers characterized the PCR. Data came from immunoSEQ multiplex PCR; TCRdb stores just in-frame clones and leaves some out. Here the sample spans approximately 170,000 clones, 80% to 90% being singletons. Material: PBMCs. Every receptor here comes from a male donor in good health and CMV-seronegative.

The table lists this clone with a count of one. The chain combines TRBV10-3 with TRBJ2-7; a possible D gene is TRBD1 (7 bases). CDR1 and CDR2 (germline): ENHRY, SYGVKD. Between the trimmed V and J ends, which lost 2 bases and 6 bases, there was a span of 20 bases. The CDR3 length is 16 residues. CDR3: CAISERRGPDSGEQYF. CDR3 DNA: TGTGCCATCAGTGAGAGGAGGGGGCCCGACTCTGGCGAGCAGTACTTC.

The J gene is TRBJ2-5, the V gene TRBV29-1; D may be TRBD1 (5 bases). The V gene lost 4 bases and the J gene lost 5 bases, with 11 bases spanning the gap. CDR3 size: 12 residues. CDR1 SQVTM and CDR2 ANQGSEA come from the germline V gene. As DNA, the CDR3 is TGCAGCGTTGCTGAAGGGGTCGAGACCCAGTACTTC. This encodes CSVAEGVETQYF.

This clone was picked up one time. V usage is TRBV15 and J usage is TRBJ2-5; 8 bases fit TRBD2. V lost 1 base and J lost 1; bases outside the gene matches: 8. The CDR3 length is 17 residues. Germline V lookup: CDR1 LNHNV, CDR2 YYDKDF (reference sequence). CDR3 sequence reads: CATSRGPLADLQETQYF. The CDR3 region has the DNA TGTGCCACCAGCAGAGGACCACTAGCGGACCTCCAAGAGACCCAGTACTTC.

This chain joins TRBV9 and TRBJ2-2, with 8 bases matching TRBD2. Germline loops: CDR1 SGDLS, CDR2 YYNGEE. V lost 3 bases, J lost 4 bases, and 11 bases stayed unmatched. The CDR3 runs to 17 residues. CDR3 sequence reads: CASSGRGPGGITGELFF. The CDR3 nucleotides are TGTGCCAGCAGCGGTAGAGGCCCGGGAGGGATCACCGGGGAGCTGTTTTTT.

V usage is TRBV19 and J usage is TRBJ2-5; TRBD1 matches at 9 bases. Trimming removed 4 bases from V and 5 bases from J; junction bases left unmatched: 11. The CDR3 sequence is 16 residues long. Germline CDR1 LNHDA, CDR2 SQIVND (reference sequence). This CDR3 reads CASSTRFTGGSETQYF. The CDR3, as DNA: TGTGCCAGTAGTACTCGATTTACAGGGGGCAGTGAGACCCAGTACTTC. Based on the CDR3 plus reference TRBV19 and TRBJ2-5, the full variable domain is DGGITQSPKYLFRKEGQNVTLSCEQNLNHDAMYWYRQDPGQGLRLIYYSQIVNDFQKGDIAEGYSVSREKKESFPLTVTSAQKNPTAFYLCASSTRFTGGSETQYFGPGTRLLVL.